The sequence of this T cell receptor beta chain was determined in a study of long-term antiretroviral therapy in people with HIV. There are 15 residues in the CDR3. Trimming cost V 6 bases and J 0 bases, with 15 bases left between them. The germline V gene encodes CDR1 MNHEY and CDR2 SMNVEV (reference sequence). Going into DNA extraction, samples held roughly 0.9-11 million cryopreserved PBMC. With survey level as its setting, the immunoSEQ assay was v3.0. Sequencing used immunoSEQ multiplex PCR; TCRdb keeps in-frame clones, though not all of them. The sample includes about 28,000 clones, about 90% seen only once; the top ten take approximately 0.93%. This clone was seen more than once but under ten times.

The sequences come from unsorted PBMCs, collected 2 years after starting antiretroviral therapy. The receptor's source is a man aged 50 to 60 with HIV. The V gene is TRBV27, the J gene TRBJ2-7, with D unresolved. The CDR3 sequence is CASRIIATRSYEQYF. The CDR3 DNA reads as TGTGCCAGCAGAATTATAGCCACCCGCTCCTACGAGCAGTACTTC.